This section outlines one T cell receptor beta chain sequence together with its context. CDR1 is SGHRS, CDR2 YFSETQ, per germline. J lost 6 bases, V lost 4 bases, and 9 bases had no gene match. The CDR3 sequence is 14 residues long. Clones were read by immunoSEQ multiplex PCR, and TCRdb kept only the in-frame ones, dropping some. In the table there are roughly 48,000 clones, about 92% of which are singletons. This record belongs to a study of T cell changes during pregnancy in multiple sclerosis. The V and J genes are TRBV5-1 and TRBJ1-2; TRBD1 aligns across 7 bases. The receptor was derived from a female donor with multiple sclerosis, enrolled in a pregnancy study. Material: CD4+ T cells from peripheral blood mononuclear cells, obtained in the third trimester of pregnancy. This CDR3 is CASSPQAGGNGYTF. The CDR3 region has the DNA TGCGCCAGCAGCCCACAGGCAGGGGGGAATGGCTACACCTTC.